These T cell receptor beta chains were read from a single sample in a study of control samples from healthy donors and cancer patients. The table came from immunoSEQ multiplex PCR; TCRdb's copy has only in-frame clones and leaves some out. The sample records approximately 70,000 clones, over 85% being singletons. The sequenced sample was PBMCs. The receptors originated from a man aged 55 to 69 with colorectal cancer. CDR3s include the opening cysteine and the closing phenylalanine or tryptophan. A D gene is named only where the DNA matches it firmly. Size is stated for part of the rows, as once, few or many counts, or as a class when the clone is expanded.

size	D	V	J	DNA	CDR3
.	.	TRBV5-5	TRBJ1-1	TGTGCCAGCAGCTTGTTCTGGGGGAACACTGAAGCTTTCTTT	CASSLFWGNTEAFF
.	.	TRBV19	TRBJ1-5	TGTGCCAGTAGTATTACTACGGGAGATAATCAGCCCCAGCATTTT	CASSITTGDNQPQHF
.	.	TRBV21-1	TRBJ1-5	TGTGCCAGCAGCAAAGAGGGGAGACAGGGACCTTATAGCAATCAGCCCCAGCATTTT	CASSKEGRQGPYSNQPQHF
once	TRBD1	TRBV5-1	TRBJ2-2	TGCGCCAGCCAACCCGGGACAGGGGGCATCACCGGGGAGCTGTTTTTT	CASQPGTGGITGELFF
.	.	TRBV19	TRBJ1-1	TGTGCCAGTAGGAAGAGGGGGGGAAACACTGAAGCTTTCTTT	CASRKRGGNTEAFF
.	TRBD1	TRBV11-2	TRBJ2-3	TGTGCCAGCAGCTTAGCAGGGGGCCAGGGCACAGATACGCAGTATTTT	CASSLAGGQGTDTQYF
.	TRBD1	TRBV9	TRBJ1-2	TGTGCCAGCAGCGTGACGGGACAGGGATTTTATGGCTACACCTTC	CASSVTGQGFYGYTF
.	TRBD2	TRBV6-6	TRBJ2-5	TGTGCCAGCAGTTACCCGCTAGCGGGGGGAGAGACCCAGTACTTC	CASSYPLAGGETQYF
.	TRBD2	TRBV6-2/TRBV6-3	TRBJ2-1	TGTGCCAGCAGTCATCGGATTGGGCGGGGGGATTCTAATGAGCAGTTCTTC	CASSHRIGRGDSNEQFF
once	.	TRBV2	TRBJ2-6	TGTGCCAGCAGAGGAAAGGAATCTGGGGCCAACGTCCTGACTTTC	CASRGKESGANVLTF
.	.	TRBV19	TRBJ1-5	TGTGCCAGTAGTATAGAACAGAACCGCAATCAGCCCCAGCATTTT	CASSIEQNRNQPQHF
few	TRBD1	TRBV30	TRBJ1-6	TGTGCCTGGAGCGCGACAGGGAATTCACCCCTCCACTTT	CAWSATGNSPLHF
.	.	TRBV4-3	TRBJ2-3	TGCGCCAGCAGCTACCAAGAAACGCAGTATTTT	CASSYQETQYF
.	.	TRBV10-1	TRBJ2-5	TGCGCCAGCAGTGAGGAAGACACCGCCGGAAAAGAGACCCAGTACTTC	CASSEEDTAGKETQYF
.	.	TRBV4-1	TRBJ1-1	TGCGCCAGCAGCCAAGGACTAGGACAGCCGAACACTGAAGCTTTCTTT	CASSQGLGQPNTEAFF
.	.	TRBV4-2	TRBJ1-1	TGTGCCAGCAGCCAAGAGGGGGGGCGGCAGAACACTGAAGCTTTCTTT	CASSQEGGRQNTEAFF
.	.	TRBV18	TRBJ2-2	TGTGCCAGCTCACCAGTAAGTCATTCGAGGAGCCAGAACACCGGGGAGCTGTTTTTT	CASSPVSHSRSQNTGELFF
.	.	TRBV11-2	TRBJ2-1	TGTGCCAGCAGCTTAGAGTTGGGGGATGAGCAGTTCTTC	CASSLELGDEQFF
.	TRBD1	TRBV4-3	TRBJ1-3	TGCGCCAGCAGCCAAGCGGGGACAGGCGGAAACACCATATATTTT	CASSQAGTGGNTIYF
.	.	TRBV14	TRBJ1-1	TGTGCCAGCAGCCAAGAATCAGGGAACACTGAAGCTTTCTTT	CASSQESGNTEAFF
.	TRBD2	TRBV6-5	TRBJ2-7	TGTGCCAGCAACCATCTAGCGGGGGAGTCCTACGAGCAGTACTTC	CASNHLAGESYEQYF
once	TRBD2	TRBV7-9	TRBJ2-1	TGTGCCAGCAGCCCGGATGTACTAGCGGAGCAGTTCTTC	CASSPDVLAEQFF
.	.	TRBV6-5	TRBJ1-4	TGTGCCAGCAAGCCGGGCCCTAATGAAAAACTGTTTTTT	CASKPGPNEKLFF
.	.	TRBV6-5	TRBJ1-4	TGTGCCAGCCGTTCAGTGGGGGAAAAACTGTTTTTT	CASRSVGEKLFF
.	TRBD1	TRBV5-1	TRBJ2-1	TGCGCCAGCAGCTCCGGGAAAGGGGGCCATGAGCAGTTCTTC	CASSSGKGGHEQFF
.	TRBD1	TRBV18	TRBJ1-1	TGTGCCAGCTCAGGGGACAGGGGGCTTGAAGCTTTCTTT	CASSGDRGLEAFF
.	.	TRBV19	TRBJ2-3	TGTGCCAGTAGCCCCGGAGGACCCAGCACAGATACGCAGTATTTT	CASSPGGPSTDTQYF
.	.	TRBV6-5	TRBJ1-1	TGTGCCAGCAGTTCGGACCAAAACACTGAAGCTTTCTTT	CASSSDQNTEAFF
.	TRBD2	TRBV28	TRBJ2-5	TGTGCCAGCAGTTTGTGGGCGGGGGGCCGAGAGACCCAGTACTTC	CASSLWAGGRETQYF
.	.	TRBV7-2	TRBJ1-2	TGTGCCAGCAGTCACCTGATCAGGGGAACCTATGGCTACACCTTC	CASSHLIRGTYGYTF
.	TRBD1	TRBV29-1	TRBJ2-7	TGCAGCGTTGAAAGGGTAGTGTGGGACAGGAAGACCTACGAGCAGTACTTC	CSVERVVWDRKTYEQYF
.	.	TRBV6-5	TRBJ1-3	TGTGCCAGCAGTTACTCGGAGCACTCTGGAAACACCATATATTTT	CASSYSEHSGNTIYF
.	TRBD1	TRBV19	TRBJ1-6	TGTGCCAGTAGGACAGGGGCGGGCAATTCACCCCTCCACTTT	CASRTGAGNSPLHF
.	.	TRBV10-1	TRBJ1-3	TGCGCCAGCAGTGTGAGGAGTGGAAACACCATATATTTT	CASSVRSGNTIYF
.	TRBD1	TRBV9	TRBJ1-2	TGTGCCAGCAGCGGGGGACAGATATATGGCTACACCTTC	CASSGGQIYGYTF
.	TRBD2	TRBV4-2	TRBJ2-7	TGTGCCAGCAGCCAAGATACCCCCCGGGGGGGAAGGTACGAGCAGTACTTC	CASSQDTPRGGRYEQYF
.	TRBD1	TRBV19	TRBJ1-6	TGTGCCAGTAGTTCCAGGGGGTTCGATTCACCCCTCCACTTT	CASSSRGFDSPLHF
once	.	TRBV19	TRBJ2-2	TGTGCCGTGAACACCGGGGAGCTGTTTTTT	CAVNTGELFF
once	TRBD1	TRBV15	TRBJ2-5	TGTGCCACCAGCAGACGGACAGGGAATCAAGAGACCCAGTACTTC	CATSRRTGNQETQYF
.	.	TRBV6-2/TRBV6-3	TRBJ2-3	TGTGCCAGCAGTTACGGGCAGAGCACAGATACGCAGTATTTT	CASSYGQSTDTQYF